This section outlines one TCR beta chain sequence together with its context. What this receptor recognizes is not known. No base-level quality is on record; no much larger clone is a single base apart. The data derive from a study of blood T cell repertoires in COVID-19 (dated by TCRdb to the early 2020s). Regarding the research as a whole: Samples from collaborators originated in the United States, Italy and Spain and spanned both the acute and convalescent phases of COVID-19. The prospective study material was composed of cDNA or gDNA derived from T cells, B-cell-depleted T cells, or PBMCs. The repertoires were released in a freely available public database meant as a resource for research on the immune response to SARS-CoV-2. A de-identified subject ID, COVID-19 status, age in years and sex were almost always included in the sample metadata. The dataset comprised deeply sampled blood TCRbeta repertoires from subjects exposed to, actively infected with, or recovered from COVID-19. The samples were drawn from the first 160 participants of the ongoing ImmuneRACE study and from some 1,300 subjects provided by 6 global collaborators. HLA class I and class II types, where available, came from metadata supplied by the sample provider rather than from assay-based typing. Study-wide conclusions, independent of this receptor: How much clinical and demographic metadata was included differed by source and by participant, and the metadata was provided uncurated.

TCRbeta CDR3 regions were amplified from genomic DNA by means of the immunoSEQ Assay, a bias-controlled multiplex PCR. Per the source publication's procedure: The number of nucleated cells in each sample was estimated by amplification of reference gene primers within the assay. To quantify the absolute abundance of each unique TCRbeta CDR3 rearrangement, sequence reads were collapsed and filtered. Productive Simpson clonality was computed per sample as the square root of Simpson's diversity index over productive rearrangements. TCRdb limited this immuneACCESS table to in-frame rearrangements with V and J called. A share of clones is missing; checked studies link under half to unresolved V genes, and the rest is unexplained. V, J and clone size derive from that table, while D and trimming were established from the DNA sequence. In all, the sample holds 410,000 or so clones, and around 91% of those were seen once. The leading ten clones occupy approximately 1.5% of the sample.

CDR1 and CDR2 were assigned from the germline V gene as SGHTA and FQGNSA. V trim: 3 bases; J trim: 10 bases; unmatched bases: 8. The CDR3 holds 14 amino acids from the cysteine to the phenylalanine. Solely the CDR3 DNA is kept, with 42 bases framed from the first base. At one collaborating source in Seattle, patients were enrolled during active infection and were followed longitudinally through the course of disease. Whole blood was collected in K2EDTA tubes by collaborating institutions according to the institutions' own protocols. Collaborator samples were shipped for TCRbeta analysis as frozen whole blood, isolated PBMCs, or DNA extracted from either sample type.

Sequenced sample: peripheral blood. The V gene is TRBV7-2 and the J gene is TRBJ1-2; 10 central bases correspond to TRBD1. This receptor was obtained from a woman aged 40 to 50 with COVID-19, enrolled during active disease. The CDR3 amino acid sequence is: CASSFFRDRGVYTF. DNA sequence: TGTGCCAGCAGCTTCTTTCGGGACAGGGGTGTCTACACCTTC. The reference TRBV7-2 and TRBJ1-2 proteins fill in what lies around the CDR3, so the full variable domain reads GAGVSQSPSNKVTEKGKDVELRCDPISGHTALYWYRQSLGQGLEFLIYFQGNSAPDKSGLPSDRFSAERTGGSVSTLTIQRTQQEDSAVYLCASSFFRDRGVYTFGSGTRLTVV.